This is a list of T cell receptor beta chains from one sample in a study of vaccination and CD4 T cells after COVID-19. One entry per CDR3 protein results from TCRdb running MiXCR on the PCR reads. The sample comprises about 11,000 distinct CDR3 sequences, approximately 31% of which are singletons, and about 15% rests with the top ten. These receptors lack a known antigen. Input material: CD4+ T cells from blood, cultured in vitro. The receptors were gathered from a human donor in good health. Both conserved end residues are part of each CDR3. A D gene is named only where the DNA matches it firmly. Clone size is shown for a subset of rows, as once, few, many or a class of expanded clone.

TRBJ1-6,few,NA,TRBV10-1,CASSESTDNSPLHF,TGCGCCAGCAGTGAGTCCACAGATAATTCACCCCTCCACTTT
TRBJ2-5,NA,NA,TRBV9,CASSAGSQETQYF,TGTGCCAGCAGCGCCGGGAGTCAAGAGACCCAGTACTTC
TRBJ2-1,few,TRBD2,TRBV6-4,CASSPTSGSNNEQFF,TGTGCCAGCAGCCCCACTAGCGGGAGTAATAATGAGCAGTTCTTC
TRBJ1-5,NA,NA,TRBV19,CASSIGRYSNQPQHF,TGTGCCAGTAGTATAGGTCGCTATAGCAATCAGCCCCAGCATTTT
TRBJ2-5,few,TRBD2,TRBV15,CATSRGLAGRTWQETQYF,TGTGCCACCAGCAGAGGACTAGCGGGCCGAACCTGGCAAGAGACCCAGTACTTC
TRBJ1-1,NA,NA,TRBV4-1,CASSQVGKRHTEAFF,TGCGCCAGCAGCCAAGTCGGTAAGCGACACACTGAAGCTTTCTTT
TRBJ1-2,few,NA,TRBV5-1,CASSRSGGSEDGYTF,TGCGCCAGCAGCCGATCCGGGGGTAGTGAGGATGGCTACACCTTC
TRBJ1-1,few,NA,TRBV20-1,CSAVRVNTEAFF,TGCAGTGCTGTCAGGGTGAACACTGAAGCTTTCTTT
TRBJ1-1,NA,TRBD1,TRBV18,CASSPRGGRGVGTEAFF,TGTGCCAGCTCCCCCCGAGGGGGCAGGGGTGTAGGCACTGAAGCTTTCTTT
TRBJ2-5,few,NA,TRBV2,CASSVGETQYF,TGTGCCAGCAGTGTAGGGGAGACCCAGTACTTC
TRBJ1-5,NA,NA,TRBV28,CASSLSGGNQPQHF,TGTGCCAGCAGTTTGTCAGGGGGCAATCAGCCCCAGCATTTT
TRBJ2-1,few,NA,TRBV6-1,CASSPFRAGYNEQFF,TGTGCCAGCAGTCCTTTCAGGGCGGGGTACAATGAGCAGTTCTTC
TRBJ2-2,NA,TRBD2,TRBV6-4,CASSDGPAGAGELFF,TGTGCCAGCAGTGACGGACCAGCGGGAGCCGGGGAGCTGTTTTTT
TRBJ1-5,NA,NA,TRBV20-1,CSAPPLVGGLTNQPQHF,TGCAGTGCCCCCCCCTTGGTTGGAGGCTTAACCAATCAGCCCCAGCATTTT
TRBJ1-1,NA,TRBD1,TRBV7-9,CASSSAGTGGEAFF,TGTGCCAGCAGCTCGGCCGGGACAGGTGGGGAAGCTTTCTTT
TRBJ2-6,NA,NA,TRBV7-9,CASTIIGSGANVLTF,TGTGCCAGCACCATCATTGGGTCTGGGGCCAACGTCCTGACTTTC
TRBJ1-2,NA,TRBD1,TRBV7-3,CASSLLAGQGYGYTF,TGTGCCAGCAGCTTATTGGCGGGACAGGGGTATGGCTACACCTTC
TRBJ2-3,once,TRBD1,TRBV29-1,CSVVRGTGSTDTQYF,TGCAGCGTCGTCCGTGGGACAGGGTCCACAGATACGCAGTATTTT
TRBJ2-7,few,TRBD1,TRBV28,CASRYRDRWPYEQYF,TGTGCCAGCAGATACCGGGACAGGTGGCCCTACGAGCAGTACTTC
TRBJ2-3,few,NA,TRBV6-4,CASSDGTSTDTQYF,TGTGCCAGCAGTGACGGGACTAGCACAGATACGCAGTATTTT
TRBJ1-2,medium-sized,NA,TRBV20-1,CSARKGANYGYTF,TGCAGTGCTAGAAAGGGGGCTAACTATGGCTACACCTTC
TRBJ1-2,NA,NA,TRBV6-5,CASSYSSAGSYGYTF,TGTGCCAGCAGTTACTCGTCGGCAGGAAGCTATGGCTACACCTTC
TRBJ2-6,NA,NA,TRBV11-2,CASSLERGTGANVLTF,TGTGCCAGCAGCTTAGAGCGTGGGACTGGGGCCAACGTCCTGACTTTC
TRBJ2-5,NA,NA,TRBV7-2,CASSRTAQETQYF,TGTGCCAGCAGCCGGACAGCTCAAGAGACCCAGTACTTC
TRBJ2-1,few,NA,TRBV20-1,CSASPTGSSYNEQFF,TGCAGTGCTAGCCCCACAGGGAGCTCCTACAATGAGCAGTTCTTC
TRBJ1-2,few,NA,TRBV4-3,CASSQDRYWGYTF,TGCGCCAGCAGCCAAGACCGGTACTGGGGCTACACCTTC
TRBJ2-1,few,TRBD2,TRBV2,CASRGTSGSFEQFF,TGTGCCAGCAGGGGGACTAGCGGGAGTTTCGAGCAGTTCTTC
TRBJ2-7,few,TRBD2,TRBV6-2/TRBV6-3,CASSYGTSGYEQYF,TGTGCCAGCAGTTACGGGACTAGCGGGTACGAGCAGTACTTC
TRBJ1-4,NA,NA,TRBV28,CASGGLPEKLFF,TGTGCCAGCGGCGGGCTCCCTGAAAAACTGTTTTTT
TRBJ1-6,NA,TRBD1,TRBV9,CASSVMAGGNSPLHF,TGTGCCAGCAGCGTGATGGCAGGGGGCAATTCACCCCTCCACTTT
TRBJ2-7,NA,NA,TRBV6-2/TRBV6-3,CASSKAVSEQYF,TGTGCCAGCAGTAAGGCTGTAAGCGAGCAGTACTTC